The clone carrying this T cell receptor beta chain has more than one count but fewer than ten. This CDR3 region has 12 residues. The ends lost 5 bases at V and 7 bases at J; junction bases unmatched: 6. Germline-derived CDR1 and CDR2 are GTSNPN and SVGIG (reference sequence). The data originate from a study of blood T cell repertoires in COVID-19. Across the whole study: Samples representing acute and convalescent COVID-19 were sourced from the United States, Italy and Spain. PBMCs, B-cell-depleted T cells, or T cells provided the cDNA or gDNA that made up the material.

In the original processing: Amplification with reference gene primers provided the estimates of nucleated cell counts. Assay used: immunoSEQ multiplex PCR; TCRdb lists only in-frame clones, some missing. V and J calls and clone size are those listed in that table; D and trimming were worked out from the DNA. This sample carries 150,000 or so clones, roughly 86% of them seen once, and the ten largest clones take 7.7%. This TCR was sampled from a man aged 35 to 55 who had recovered from COVID-19. The rearrangement joins TRBV30 to TRBJ1-2, with 8 bases lining up with TRBD1. The sequenced sample consisted of peripheral blood. CDR3 DNA: TGTGCCTGGCCAGGGGGCGAGTCTGGCTACACCTTC. Translation gives CAWPGGESGYTF.